Listed below are T cell receptor beta chains from one sample, sequenced in a study of cytomegalovirus exposure and HLA in healthy donors. Sequencing was performed with immunoSEQ multiplex PCR; in TCRdb, only in-frame clones are kept and a portion is missing. The sample contains about 280,000 clones, 70% to 90% of which appear only once. Sequencing was carried out using PBMCs. The receptors come from a woman younger than 30 in good health and CMV-seronegative. CDR3s include the opening cysteine and the closing phenylalanine or tryptophan. The D gene is left open where the match is weak.

V: TRBV9; J: TRBJ2-5; D: TRBD2; DNA: TGTGCCAGCAGCCCCGGGACTAGCGGGGGGACCCAGTACTTC; CDR3: CASSPGTSGGTQYF
V: TRBV7-3; J: TRBJ2-3; D: .; DNA: TGTGCCAGCAGCTTAAAGGGGGGCACAGATACGCAGTATTTT; CDR3: CASSLKGGTDTQYF
V: TRBV6-1; J: TRBJ2-7; D: TRBD1; DNA: TGTGCCAGCAGTAACCTACAGGGGGCCTCCTACGAGCAGTACTTC; CDR3: CASSNLQGASYEQYF
V: TRBV27; J: TRBJ2-1; D: .; DNA: TGTGCCAGCAGTAATCAGGCTCCCAATGAGCAGTTCTTC; CDR3: CASSNQAPNEQFF
V: TRBV11-3; J: TRBJ2-1; D: .; DNA: TGTGCCAGCAGCCTTTCTAGCGCGGCCTACAATGAGCAGTTCTTC; CDR3: CASSLSSAAYNEQFF
V: TRBV19; J: TRBJ1-2; D: TRBD1; DNA: TGTGCCAGTAGTATAGATCTGGATGGTTGGACAGGGCCCTATGGCTACACCTTC; CDR3: CASSIDLDGWTGPYGYTF
V: TRBV30; J: TRBJ1-4; D: TRBD1; DNA: TGTGCCTGGAGCCCGACAGGGAGGATTGAAAAACTGTTTTTT; CDR3: CAWSPTGRIEKLFF
V: TRBV7-3; J: TRBJ2-1; D: TRBD1; DNA: TGTGCTAGCAGCTCCTGGCCGGGACAGGGGGTCAATGAGCAGTTCTTC; CDR3: CASSSWPGQGVNEQFF
V: TRBV4-2; J: TRBJ2-1; D: .; DNA: TGTGCCAGCCGGGACAAAGGCTACAATGAGCAGTTCTTC; CDR3: CASRDKGYNEQFF
V: TRBV6-6; J: TRBJ2-3; D: .; DNA: TGTGCCAGCAGTTACGGCCGGGAATCGCAGTATTTT; CDR3: CASSYGRESQYF
V: TRBV6-5; J: TRBJ1-3; D: .; DNA: TGTGCCAGCAGTTACTTCGGGAGCTCTGGAAACACCATATATTTT; CDR3: CASSYFGSSGNTIYF